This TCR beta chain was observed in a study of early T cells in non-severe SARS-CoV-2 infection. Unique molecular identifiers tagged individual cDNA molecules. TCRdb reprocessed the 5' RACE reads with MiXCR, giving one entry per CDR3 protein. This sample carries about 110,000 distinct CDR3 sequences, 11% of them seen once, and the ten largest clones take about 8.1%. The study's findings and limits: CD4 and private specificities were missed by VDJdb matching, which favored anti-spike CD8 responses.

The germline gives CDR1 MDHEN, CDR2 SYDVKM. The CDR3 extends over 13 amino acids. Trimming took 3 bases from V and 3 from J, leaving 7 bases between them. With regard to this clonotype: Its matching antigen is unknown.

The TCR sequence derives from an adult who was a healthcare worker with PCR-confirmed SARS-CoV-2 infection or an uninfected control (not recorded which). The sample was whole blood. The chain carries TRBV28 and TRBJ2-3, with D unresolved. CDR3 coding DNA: TGTGCCAGCAGTTTCTTTGGGACAGATACGCAGTATTTT. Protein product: CASSFFGTDTQYF.